Following are 22 T cell receptor beta chains from one sample sequenced in a study of control samples from healthy donors and cancer patients. TCRdb's table, derived via immunoSEQ multiplex PCR, lists solely in-frame clones and lacks some. The sample carries roughly 220,000 clones, around 94% recorded once. The sample comprised blood. The origin of the receptors is a man between 50 and 59 years old in good health.

The rearrangement links TRBV6-5 to TRBJ1-4; 7 bases match TRBD1. With V trimmed by 2 bases and J by 11 bases, 11 bases remained unmatched. Germline loops: CDR1 MNHEY, CDR2 SVGAGI. CDR3 length: 15 amino acids. The CDR3 nucleotides are TGTGCCAGCAGTTACGACTCCCGCAGGGGGATCAAACTGTTTTTT. It codes for CASSYDSRRGIKLFF.

This clone was seen a single time. The rearrangement joins TRBV19 to TRBJ2-1; 7 bases align to TRBD1. In germline, CDR1 is LNHDA, CDR2 SQIVND (reference sequence). CDR3 size: 15 residues. V lost 4 bases, J lost 10 bases, and 13 bases stayed unmatched. The CDR3 loop reads CASSRGQEISLEQFF. The CDR3 nucleotides are TGTGCCAGTAGTAGAGGACAGGAAATATCTCTGGAGCAGTTCTTC.

CDR3 DNA: TGTGCCAGCAGAGCAATCCTAGGGAAGGATGGCTACACCTTC. It translates to CASRAILGKDGYTF. This chain connects TRBV6-5 to TRBJ1-2; no reliable D call. The CDR3 runs to 14 residues. Trimming took 6 bases from V and 6 from J, leaving 17 bases between them. Germline CDR1 and CDR2: MNHEY and SVGAGI.

The chain employs TRBV7-3 and TRBJ1-1; D is perhaps TRBD1 (5 bases). V was clipped by 9 bases and J by 0 bases, with 11 bases between them. Germline lookup yields CDR1 SGHTA and CDR2 FQGTGA. The CDR3 is made up of 13 amino acids. The CDR3 bases are TGTGCCAGTGGATGGGACGTGAACACTGAAGCTTTCTTT. Its translation is CASGWDVNTEAFF. The full variable domain, in which reference TRBV7-3 and TRBJ1-1 provide the parts outside the CDR3, is GAGVSQTPSNKVTEKGKYVELRCDPISGHTALYWYRQSLGQGPEFLIYFQGTGAADDSGLPNDRFFAVRPEGSVSTLKIQRTERGDSAVYLCASGWDVNTEAFFGQGTRLTVV.

The chain has TRBV5-6 and TRBJ2-3; 7 bases match TRBD2. With 4 bases clipped from V and 5 bases from J, the junction kept 16 bases outside the gene matches. The CDR3 has 17 residues. CDR1 and CDR2 from the germline V gene are SGHDT and YYEEEE. The CDR3 region is CASSPFVGAGSKDTQYF. The DNA of the CDR3 is TGTGCCAGCAGCCCCTTCGTCGGAGCGGGATCGAAAGATACGCAGTATTTT.

The rearrangement links TRBV28 to TRBJ1-2, with D perhaps matching TRBD1 (5 bases). Germline V gene sequence: CDR1 MDHEN, CDR2 SYDVKM. Trimming removed 6 bases at V and 4 bases at J, with 12 bases between. This CDR3 contains 13 residues. CDR3 nucleotides: TGTGCCAGCAGCTCCTCGGGGCTCTATGGCTACACCTTC. It encodes CASSSSGLYGYTF.

The J gene is TRBJ2-3, the V gene TRBV5-1; D is possibly TRBD1 or TRBD2 (5 bases each). Germline CDR1 reads SGHRS; CDR2 reads YFSETQ. Trimming left V 5 bases short and J 4 bases short, with 5 bases between. CDR3 length equals 11 residues. The CDR3 loop reads CASRGADTQYF. The CDR3 bases are TGCGCCAGCAGGGGGGCAGATACGCAGTATTTT.

The V call is TRBV21-1, the J call TRBJ1-1; the table names TRBD1, a call not compared with the DNA. TRBV21-1 is tagged as a pseudogene. CDR3 length equals 14 residues. CDR3 sequence: CASSWGQPNTEAFF. The CDR3 coding sequence is TGTGCCAGCAGTTGGGGACAGCCAAACACTGAAGCTTTCTTT.

The chain is built from TRBV18 and TRBJ1-5, with D uncertain. The CDR3 totals 15 residues. From germline, CDR1 is KGHSH and CDR2 LQKENI. Trimming left V 4 bases short and J 0 bases short, with 10 bases between. DNA of the CDR3: TGTGCCAGCTCACGGGTCCAAACTAGCAATCAGCCCCAGCATTTT. Its protein product is CASSRVQTSNQPQHF.

In its sample, this clone was seen once. The rearrangement uses TRBV9 and TRBJ2-3; the D gene is possibly TRBD2 (6 bases). V was shortened by 4 bases and J by 0 bases, with 15 bases between the two germline ends. This CDR3 spans 16 amino acids. Germline V CDR1 and CDR2: SGDLS, YYNGEE. The CDR3 reads CASSPRVGGSTDTQYF. Here the CDR3 DNA reads TGTGCCAGCAGCCCTCGCGTGGGGGGAAGCACAGATACGCAGTATTTT.

J is TRBJ2-7 and V is TRBV27; a possible D gene is TRBD1 (6 bases). The V end lost 4 bases, the J end lost 4 bases, and 23 bases lay between the germline ends. There are 17 residues in the CDR3. From germline, CDR1 is MNHEY and CDR2 SMNVEV (reference sequence). The CDR3 nucleotides are TGTGCCAGCAGTTCAAAAACCCTAGGACAGACCCGGTACGAGCAGTACTTC. This codes for CASSSKTLGQTRYEQYF.

The rearrangement links TRBV7-2 to TRBJ1-4; the D is unclear. Per germline, CDR1 SGHTA and CDR2 FQGNSA. CDR3 length: 14 amino acids. Trimming removed 5 bases at V and 7 bases at J, with 14 bases between. The CDR3 region has the DNA TGTGCCAGCAGCCCCACCCCCTCGGGTGAAAAACTGTTTTTT. It encodes CASSPTPSGEKLFF.

The chain has TRBV19 and TRBJ1-5; possible D gene TRBD1, 5 bases. This CDR3 has 14 amino acids. The germline gives CDR1 LNHDA, CDR2 SQIVND (reference sequence). V was cut by 3 bases and J by 3 bases, with 9 bases left in between. The CDR3 here is CASSITGANQPQHF. CDR3 in DNA: TGTGCCAGTAGTATCACAGGTGCCAATCAGCCCCAGCATTTT.

This clone was seen just once. This sequence joins TRBV6-2 or TRBV6-3 and TRBJ2-7, with D uncertain. The CDR3 is 11 amino acids. The germline V gene has CDR1 MNHEY and CDR2 SVGEGT. V lost 5 bases to trimming and J lost 7 bases, with 9 bases between them. CDR3: CASSRYEEQYF. For the CDR3, the DNA is TGTGCCAGCAGTCGCTATGAGGAGCAGTACTTC.

The chain uses TRBV5-1 and TRBJ1-3; D possibly corresponds to TRBD1 (5 bases). The CDR3 loop spans 15 amino acids. V lost 7 bases to trimming and J lost 2 bases, with 16 bases between them. CDR1 and CDR2 (germline): SGHRS, YFSETQ. The chain's CDR3 is CASRGQGTTGNTIYF. For the CDR3, the DNA is TGCGCCAGCCGCGGTCAAGGGACCACTGGAAACACCATATATTTT.

This chain connects TRBV9 to TRBJ1-3, with TRBD1 matching over 9 bases. Germline lookup yields CDR1 SGDLS and CDR2 YYNGEE. This CDR3 has 16 amino acids. After removal of 2 bases from V and 4 bases from J, the junction contained 7 bases not matched to a gene. The CDR3 region has the DNA TGTGCCAGCAGCGTCCTGGGACAGGGCGGGGGAAACACCATATATTTT. This encodes CASSVLGQGGGNTIYF.

This clone appeared once. The rearrangement links TRBV6-6 to TRBJ1-6; D possibly corresponds to TRBD1 (6 bases). The V end lost 5 bases, the J end lost 5 bases, and 13 bases lay between the germline ends. The CDR3 runs 15 residues. Germline-derived CDR1 and CDR2 are MNHNY and SVGAGI (reference sequence). DNA for the CDR3: TGTGCCAGCAGTCCCAGTGGGGGCAATAATTCACCCCTCCACTTT. This translates into CASSPSGGNNSPLHF.

The genes are TRBV5-5 and TRBJ1-2; D is uncertain. Germline CDR1 SGHKS, CDR2 YYEKEE (reference sequence). V lost 3 bases, J lost 4 bases, and 13 bases lay in between. The CDR3 is made up of 14 amino acids. CDR3 amino acids: CASSSDPGIYGYTF. CDR3 nucleotide sequence: TGTGCCAGCAGCTCTGACCCTGGGATCTATGGCTACACCTTC.

The chain recombines TRBV6-1 with TRBJ2-7, with D uncertain. The CDR3 loop spans 13 amino acids. Germline assignment: CDR1 MNHNS and CDR2 SASEGT. V lost 2 bases to trimming and J lost 4 bases, with 9 bases between them. CDR3 loop: CASSERRAYEQYF. CDR3 nucleotide sequence: TGTGCCAGCAGTGAAAGGAGAGCTTACGAGCAGTACTTC.

This chain links TRBV9 with TRBJ2-3; D is undetermined. The CDR3 length is 14 residues. With 1 base removed from V and 2 bases from J, the gap between germline ends came to 8 bases. Looked up from germline, CDR1 is SGDLS and CDR2 is YYNGEE. The CDR3 reads CASSVFAVTDTQYF. As DNA, the CDR3 is TGTGCCAGCAGCGTATTCGCCGTCACAGATACGCAGTATTTT.

CDR3 coding DNA: TGTGCCAGCAGCGTTTCCCTAGTCGGGACAGCTAATTCACCCCTCCACTTT. Translation: CASSVSLVGTANSPLHF. The J gene is TRBJ1-6, the V gene TRBV9, with 7 nucleotides matching TRBD1. Germline V CDR1 and CDR2: SGDLS, YYNGEE. The CDR3 consists of 17 residues. With 2 bases clipped from V and 6 bases from J, the junction kept 11 bases outside the gene matches.

This chain uses TRBV5-4 with TRBJ1-6; D is ambiguous. CDR1 is SGHNT, CDR2 YYREEE, per germline (reference sequence). Trimming left V 2 bases short and J 7 bases short, with 4 bases between. This CDR3 contains 12 residues. The CDR3 region is CASSFWNSPLHF. The DNA for the CDR3 is TGTGCCAGCAGCTTTTGGAATTCACCCCTCCACTTT.